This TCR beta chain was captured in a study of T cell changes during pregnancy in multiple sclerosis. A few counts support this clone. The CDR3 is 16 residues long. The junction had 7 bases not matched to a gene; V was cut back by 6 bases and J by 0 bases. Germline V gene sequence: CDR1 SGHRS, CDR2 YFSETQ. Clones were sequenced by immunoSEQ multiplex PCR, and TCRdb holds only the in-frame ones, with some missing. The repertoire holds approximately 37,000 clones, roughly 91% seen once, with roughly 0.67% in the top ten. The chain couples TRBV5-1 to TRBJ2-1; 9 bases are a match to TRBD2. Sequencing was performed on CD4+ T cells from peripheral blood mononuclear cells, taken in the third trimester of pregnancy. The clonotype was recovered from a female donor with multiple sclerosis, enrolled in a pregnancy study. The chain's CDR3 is CASNPLSGSSYNEQFF. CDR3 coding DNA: TGCGCCAGCAACCCCCTTAGCGGGAGCTCCTACAATGAGCAGTTCTTC.